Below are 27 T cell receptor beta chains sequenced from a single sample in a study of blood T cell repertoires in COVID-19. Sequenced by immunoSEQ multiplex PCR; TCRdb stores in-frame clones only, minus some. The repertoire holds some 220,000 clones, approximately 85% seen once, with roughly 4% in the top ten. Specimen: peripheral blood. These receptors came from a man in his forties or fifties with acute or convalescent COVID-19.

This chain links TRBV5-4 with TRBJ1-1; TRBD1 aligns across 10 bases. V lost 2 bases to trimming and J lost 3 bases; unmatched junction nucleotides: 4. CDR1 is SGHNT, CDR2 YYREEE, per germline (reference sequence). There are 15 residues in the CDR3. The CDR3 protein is CASSLGGQGDTEAFF. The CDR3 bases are TGTGCCAGCAGCTTAGGAGGACAGGGGGACACTGAAGCTTTCTTT.

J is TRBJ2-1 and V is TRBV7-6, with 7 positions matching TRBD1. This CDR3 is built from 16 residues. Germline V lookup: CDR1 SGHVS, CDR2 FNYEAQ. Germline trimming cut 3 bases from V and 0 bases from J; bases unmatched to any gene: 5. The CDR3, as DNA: TGTGCCAGCAGCTTCCGACAGGGCTTCTCCTACAATGAGCAGTTCTTC. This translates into CASSFRQGFSYNEQFF.

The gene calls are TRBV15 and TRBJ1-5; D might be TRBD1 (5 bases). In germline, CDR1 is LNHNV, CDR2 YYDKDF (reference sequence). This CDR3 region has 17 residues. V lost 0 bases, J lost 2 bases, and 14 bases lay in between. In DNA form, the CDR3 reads TGTGCCACCAGCAGAGACAGGGCGACCAATCGCAATCAGCCCCAGCATTTT. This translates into CATSRDRATNRNQPQHF.

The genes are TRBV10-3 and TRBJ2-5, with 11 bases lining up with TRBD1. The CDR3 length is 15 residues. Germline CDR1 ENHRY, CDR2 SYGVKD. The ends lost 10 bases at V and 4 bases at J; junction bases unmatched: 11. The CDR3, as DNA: TGTGCCACCTCTCTGCCCGGGACAGGGGGAGAGACCCAGTACTTC. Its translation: CATSLPGTGGETQYF.

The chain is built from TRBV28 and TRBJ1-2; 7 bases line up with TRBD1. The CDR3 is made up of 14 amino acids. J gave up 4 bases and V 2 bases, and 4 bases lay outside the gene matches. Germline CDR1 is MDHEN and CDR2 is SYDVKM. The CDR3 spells CASSLTGAGYGYTF. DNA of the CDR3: TGTGCCAGCAGTTTAACAGGGGCTGGCTATGGCTACACCTTC.

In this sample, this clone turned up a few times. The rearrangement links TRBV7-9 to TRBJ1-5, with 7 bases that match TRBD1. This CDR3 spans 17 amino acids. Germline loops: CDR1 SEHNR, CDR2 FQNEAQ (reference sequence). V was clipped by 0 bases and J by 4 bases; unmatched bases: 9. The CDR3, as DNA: TGTGCCAGCAGCTTAGCGGCTACCGGGACAGCTAATCAGCCCCAGCATTTT. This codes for CASSLAATGTANQPQHF.

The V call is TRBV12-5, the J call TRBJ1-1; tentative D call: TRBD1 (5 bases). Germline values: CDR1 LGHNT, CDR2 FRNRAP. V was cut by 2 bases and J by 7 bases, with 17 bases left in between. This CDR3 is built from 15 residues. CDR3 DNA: TGTGCTAGTGGTTTGTGGGGGGACGGGCGATATGAAGCTTTCTTT. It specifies CASGLWGDGRYEAFF.

The CDR3 DNA sequence: TGTGCCAGCAGTATAATGGGACAGGGGAAGCACTATGGCTACACCTTC. Translation gives CASSIMGQGKHYGYTF. This sequence joins TRBV28 and TRBJ1-2; the match to TRBD1 covers 10 bases. The CDR3 is 16 residues long. The germline V gene has CDR1 MDHEN and CDR2 SYDVKM. Germline trimming cut 5 bases from V and 3 bases from J; bases unmatched to any gene: 9.

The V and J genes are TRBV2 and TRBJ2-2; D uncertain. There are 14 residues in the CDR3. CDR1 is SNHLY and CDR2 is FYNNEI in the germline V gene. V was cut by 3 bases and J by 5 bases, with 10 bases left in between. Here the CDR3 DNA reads TGTGCCAGCAGTGACGATATAGAGACCGGGGAGCTGTTTTTT. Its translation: CASSDDIETGELFF.

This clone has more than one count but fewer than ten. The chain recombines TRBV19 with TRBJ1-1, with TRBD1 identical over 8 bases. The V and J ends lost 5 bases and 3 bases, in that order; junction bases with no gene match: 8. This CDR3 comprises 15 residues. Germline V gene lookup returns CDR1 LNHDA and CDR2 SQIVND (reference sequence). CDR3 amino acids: CASSSRQGPHTEAFF. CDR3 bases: TGTGCCAGTAGTTCGAGACAGGGGCCTCACACTGAAGCTTTCTTT.

CDR3 in amino acids: CATAGVSEQYF. The CDR3 DNA reads as TGTGCCACTGCAGGGGTATCCGAGCAGTACTTC. This rearrangement joins TRBV6-5 to TRBJ2-7; tentatively, D is TRBD1 (6 bases). Germline CDR1 MNHEY, CDR2 SVGAGI. The V end was cut by 10 bases, the J end by 6 bases, with 13 bases between. CDR3 length equals 11 residues.

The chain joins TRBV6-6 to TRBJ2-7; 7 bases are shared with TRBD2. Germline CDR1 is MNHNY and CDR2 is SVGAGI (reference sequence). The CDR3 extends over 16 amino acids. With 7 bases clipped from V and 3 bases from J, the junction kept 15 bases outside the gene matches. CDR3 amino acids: CASTQSSASGNYEQYF. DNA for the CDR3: TGTGCCAGCACCCAAAGCTCGGCTAGCGGTAACTACGAGCAGTACTTC.

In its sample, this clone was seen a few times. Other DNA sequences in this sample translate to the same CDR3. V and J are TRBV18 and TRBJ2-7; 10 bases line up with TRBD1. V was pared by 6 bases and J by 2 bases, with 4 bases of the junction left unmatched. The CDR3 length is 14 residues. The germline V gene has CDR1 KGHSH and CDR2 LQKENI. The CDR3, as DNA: TGTGCCAGCTCGCCGGGACAGGGGACCTACGAGCAGTACTTC. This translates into CASSPGQGTYEQYF.

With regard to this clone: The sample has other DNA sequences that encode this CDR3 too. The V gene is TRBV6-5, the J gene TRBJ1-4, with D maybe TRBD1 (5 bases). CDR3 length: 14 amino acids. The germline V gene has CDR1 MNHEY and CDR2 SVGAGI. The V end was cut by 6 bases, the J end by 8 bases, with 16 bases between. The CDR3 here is CASSTGTGREKLFF. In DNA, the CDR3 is TGTGCCAGCAGCACCGGGACCGGGAGGGAAAAACTGTTTTTT.

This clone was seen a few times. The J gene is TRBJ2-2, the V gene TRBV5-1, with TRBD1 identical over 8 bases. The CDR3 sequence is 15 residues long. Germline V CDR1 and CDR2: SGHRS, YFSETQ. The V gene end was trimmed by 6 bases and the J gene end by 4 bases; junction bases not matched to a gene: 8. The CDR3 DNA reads TGCGCCAGCACGACAGGGGTCTCTTTCACCGGGGAGCTGTTTTTT. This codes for CASTTGVSFTGELFF.

The CDR3 loop reads CASSLSWTSAYEQYF. The CDR3 DNA is TGCGCCAGCAGCTTGTCCTGGACTAGCGCCTACGAGCAGTACTTC. The V and J genes are TRBV5-1 and TRBJ2-7; 9 nucleotides align to TRBD2. CDR3 length: 15 amino acids. After removal of 1 base from V and 2 bases from J, the junction contained 4 bases not matched to a gene. The germline gives CDR1 SGHRS, CDR2 YFSETQ.

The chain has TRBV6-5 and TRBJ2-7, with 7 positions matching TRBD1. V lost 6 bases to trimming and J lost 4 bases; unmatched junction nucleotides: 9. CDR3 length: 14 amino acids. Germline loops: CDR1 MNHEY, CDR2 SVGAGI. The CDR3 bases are TGTGCCAGCAGACCGGGACAGAGAATTTACGAGCAGTACTTC. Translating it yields CASRPGQRIYEQYF.

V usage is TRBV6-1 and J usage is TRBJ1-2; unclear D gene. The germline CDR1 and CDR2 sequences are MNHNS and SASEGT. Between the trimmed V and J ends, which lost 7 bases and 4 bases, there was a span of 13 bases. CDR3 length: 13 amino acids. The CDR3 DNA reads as TGTGCCAGCACTGGGCAGTTGCGCTATGGCTACACCTTC. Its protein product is CASTGQLRYGYTF.

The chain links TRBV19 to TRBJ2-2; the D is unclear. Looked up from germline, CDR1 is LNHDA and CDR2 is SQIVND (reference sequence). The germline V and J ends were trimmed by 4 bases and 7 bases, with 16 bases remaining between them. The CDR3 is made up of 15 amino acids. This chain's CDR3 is CASSKTTQSYGELFF. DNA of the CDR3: TGTGCCAGTAGTAAAACAACCCAGTCGTACGGGGAGCTGTTTTTT.

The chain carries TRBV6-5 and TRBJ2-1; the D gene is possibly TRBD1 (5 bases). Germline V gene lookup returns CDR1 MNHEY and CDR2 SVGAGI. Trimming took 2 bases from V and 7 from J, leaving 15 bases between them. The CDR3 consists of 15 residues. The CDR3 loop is CASSYGAEVGNEQFF. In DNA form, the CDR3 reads TGTGCCAGCAGTTACGGGGCTGAAGTGGGGAATGAGCAGTTCTTC.

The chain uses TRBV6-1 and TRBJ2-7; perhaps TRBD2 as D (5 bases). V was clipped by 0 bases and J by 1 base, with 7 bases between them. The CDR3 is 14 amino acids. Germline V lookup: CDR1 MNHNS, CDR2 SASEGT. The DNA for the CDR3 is TGTGCCAGCAGTGAAGCGCGAGGGTCCTACGAGCAGTACTTC. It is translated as CASSEARGSYEQYF.

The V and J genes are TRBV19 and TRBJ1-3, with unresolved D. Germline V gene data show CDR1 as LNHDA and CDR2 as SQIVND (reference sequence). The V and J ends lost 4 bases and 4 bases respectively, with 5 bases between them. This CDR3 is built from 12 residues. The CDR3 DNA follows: TGTGCCAGTAGTACGTCCGGAAACACCATATATTTT. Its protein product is CASSTSGNTIYF.

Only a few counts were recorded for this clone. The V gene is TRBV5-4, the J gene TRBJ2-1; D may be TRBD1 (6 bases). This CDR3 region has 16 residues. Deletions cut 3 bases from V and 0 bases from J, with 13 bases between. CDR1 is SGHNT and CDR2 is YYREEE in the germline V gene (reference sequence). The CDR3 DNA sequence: TGTGCCAGCAGCTATTACAGGGCTAGCTCCTACAATGAGCAGTTCTTC. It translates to CASSYYRASSYNEQFF.

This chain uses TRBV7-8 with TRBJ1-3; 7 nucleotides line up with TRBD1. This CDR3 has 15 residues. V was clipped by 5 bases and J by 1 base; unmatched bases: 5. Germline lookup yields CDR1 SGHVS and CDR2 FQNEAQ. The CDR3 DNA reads TGTGCCAGCAGCCCAGACAGGGTTTCTGGAAACACCATATATTTT. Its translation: CASSPDRVSGNTIYF.

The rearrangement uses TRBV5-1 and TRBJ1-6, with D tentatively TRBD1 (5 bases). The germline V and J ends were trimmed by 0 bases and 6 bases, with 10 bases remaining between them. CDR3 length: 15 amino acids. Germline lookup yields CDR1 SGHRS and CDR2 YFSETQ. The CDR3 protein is CASSLVGGINSPLHF. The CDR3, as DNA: TGCGCCAGCAGCTTGGTGGGGGGGATTAATTCACCCCTCCACTTT.

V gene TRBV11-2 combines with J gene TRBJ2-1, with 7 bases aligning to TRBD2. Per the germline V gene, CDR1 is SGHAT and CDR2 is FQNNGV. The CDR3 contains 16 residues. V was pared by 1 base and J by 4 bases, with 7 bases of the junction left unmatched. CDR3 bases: TGTGCCAGCAGCTTAGTTGGGACTACGCTTTACAATGAGCAGTTCTTC. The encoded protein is CASSLVGTTLYNEQFF.

CDR3 in DNA: TGTGCCAGCAGCCGGGGGGTTACAAACTCCTACGAGCAGTACTTC. Translating it yields CASSRGVTNSYEQYF. This chain connects TRBV9 to TRBJ2-7; 7 nucleotides agree with TRBD2. V lost 4 bases, J lost 0 bases, and 7 bases stayed unmatched. Germline CDR1 SGDLS, CDR2 YYNGEE. The CDR3 sequence is 15 residues long.